This T cell receptor (beta chain) was retrieved from a study of shared clonotypes between healthy human individuals. Sequencing used immunoSEQ multiplex PCR; TCRdb keeps in-frame clones, though not all of them. There are over a million clones in the sample; roughly 96% occur only once, and roughly 1.2% lies in the top ten. Only one count was recorded for this clone. Deletions cut 6 bases from V and 6 bases from J, with 18 bases between. Germline V gene sequence: CDR1 MNHEY, CDR2 SVGAGI. The CDR3 spans 15 residues. The sequencing input was naive CD4+ T cells sorted from blood. Subset described: CD45RA+ positively selected. The chain links TRBV6-5 to TRBJ1-3, with a possible D match to TRBD1 (5 bases). This clonotype originated in a man younger than 45 in good health. The CDR3 protein is CASSSRRQPLNTIYF. CDR3 DNA sequence: TGTGCCAGCAGCTCGAGGAGACAGCCGCTAAACACCATATATTTT.